Listed below are T cell receptor beta chains from one sample, sequenced in a study of T cell repertoires in cytomegalovirus infection. A single record per CDR3 protein comes from TCRdb applying MiXCR to the reads. The sample holds around 800,000 distinct CDR3 sequences, less than 35% seen once. Antigens for these TCRs are unknown. The sample was cultured CD8+ T cells from PBMCs, taken from culture after CMV antigen stimulation. The receptors derive from a human donor in good health (CMV status not recorded). Some clones in this sample may be carry-over from other donors' samples. Both conserved end residues are part of each CDR3. A D gene is named only where the DNA matches it firmly. Clone sizes are given selectively: once, few, many, or a class where the clone is expanded.

D gene,V gene,J gene,clone size,CDR3 DNA,CDR3 protein
NA,TRBV25-1,TRBJ2-3,NA,TGTGCCAGCAGTGAAGGAGCCGGCACAGATACGCAGTATTTT,CASSEGAGTDTQYF
NA,TRBV28,TRBJ1-2,few,TGTGCCAGCAGCTGGGGTTCTGGTGGCTACACCTTC,CASSWGSGGYTF
NA,TRBV19,TRBJ1-5,NA,TGTGCCAGTAGTATTACTCAGGGTTCTCCCCAGCATTTT,CASSITQGSPQHF
NA,TRBV5-6,TRBJ2-1,NA,TGTGCCAGCAGCTTGGGGCCCACAAAGTTCTTC,CASSLGPTKFF
NA,TRBV7-5,TRBJ2-7,NA,NA,CISVSEARTSGVSYEQYF
TRBD1,TRBV15,TRBJ2-5,few,TGTGCCACCAGCAGAGAGGGGACAGGGTCTTCTGGAGAGACCCAGTACTTC,CATSREGTGSSGETQYF
TRBD1,TRBV7-6,TRBJ2-7,few,TGTGCCAGCAGCTCAGGGGACAGGCCAACCTACGAGCAGTACTTC,CASSSGDRPTYEQYF
TRBD1,TRBV7-3,TRBJ2-1,NA,TGTGCCAGCAGCTTAATTGAGGGGGCGACCTCCTACAATGAGCAGTTCTTC,CASSLIEGATSYNEQFF
NA,TRBV6-1,TRBJ1-2,NA,TGTGCCAGCAGTGCCCTGGGGACCGAGTATGGCTACACCTTC,CASSALGTEYGYTF
NA,TRBV20-1,TRBJ2-1,NA,TGCAGTGCTAGTACAGGAGGGCAGTTCTTC,CSASTGGQFF
NA,TRBV10-2,TRBJ2-1,NA,TGCGCCACCTTTTACAATGAGCAGTTCTTC,CATFYNEQFF
NA,TRBV7-6,TRBJ2-7,few,TGTGCCAGCAGCTTTTCCGGGACACTGGGGCCCTACGAGCAGTACTTC,CASSFSGTLGPYEQYF
NA,TRBV6-1,TRBJ1-5,NA,TGTGCCAGCAAGGACGGACCTAATCAGCCCCAGCATTTT,CASKDGPNQPQHF
NA,TRBV4-2,TRBJ2-7,NA,TGTGCCAGCAGCCAAGATTCCACAGGGACTTCCTACGAGCAGTACTTC,CASSQDSTGTSYEQYF
NA,TRBV2,TRBJ2-1,NA,TGTGCCAGCAGTGCGAGACTGGTCGAAGAGCAGTTCTTC,CASSARLVEEQFF
NA,TRBV5-1,TRBJ2-1,NA,TGCGCCAGCAACCAAGGGGACCATTACAATGAGCAGTTCTTC,CASNQGDHYNEQFF
NA,TRBV7-9,TRBJ2-5,NA,TGTGCCAGCAGCCGTTACATAGAAGAGACCCAGTACTTC,CASSRYIEETQYF
NA,TRBV24-1,TRBJ1-2,few,TGTGCCACCAGTGACCCGGACAGAGGCTATGGCTACACCTTC,CATSDPDRGYGYTF
TRBD1,TRBV27,TRBJ2-1,few,TGTGCCAGCAGTTTATCCGCCGGAGACAGGGGGATCCATGAGCAGTTCTTC,CASSLSAGDRGIHEQFF
TRBD1,TRBV19,TRBJ1-1,NA,TGTGCCAGTAGTACCCCAGGGGGAATTAAAACTGAAGCTTTCTTT,CASSTPGGIKTEAFF
NA,TRBV7-8,TRBJ1-1,few,TGTGCCAGCAGCTTAATGGCTCGTCAGATGAACACTGAAGCTTTCTTT,CASSLMARQMNTEAFF
NA,TRBV14,TRBJ1-1,few,TGTGCCAGCAGTAGTAAAGGGTACACTGAAGCTTTCTTT,CASSSKGYTEAFF
NA,TRBV6-5,TRBJ1-6,NA,TGTGCCAGCAGTTACAACGGGAATTCACCCCTCCACTTT,CASSYNGNSPLHF
NA,TRBV7-6,TRBJ2-3,many,TGTGCCAGCAGCTTAGTCTCAAATCCCCCCTTAGATACGCAGTATTTT,CASSLVSNPPLDTQYF
TRBD1,TRBV7-9,TRBJ2-3,few,TGTGCCAGCCCGGGGCAGGGGGTCCAAGATACGCAGTATTTT,CASPGQGVQDTQYF
NA,TRBV20-1,TRBJ1-2,NA,TGCAGTGCTAGTGGACAGAACTATGGCTACACCTTC,CSASGQNYGYTF
TRBD2,TRBV6-1,TRBJ2-1,few,TGTGCCAGCAGTGGGGGACTAGCGAGCTATGAGCAGTTCTTC,CASSGGLASYEQFF
TRBD1,TRBV11-1,TRBJ1-2,few,TGTGCCAGCAGCACCAGGGGGCGAAACTATGGCTACACCTTC,CASSTRGRNYGYTF
NA,TRBV6-4,TRBJ2-2,few,TGTGCCAGCCCTACTCCGGCCGGGGAGCTGTTTTTT,CASPTPAGELFF
NA,TRBV7-8,TRBJ1-2,NA,TGTGCCAGCAGTCACGAAGACAGGAACTATGTCTACACCTTC,CASSHEDRNYVYTF
NA,TRBV4-1,TRBJ2-5,NA,TGCGCCAGCAGCCAAGATCATCGTGGGGGACCTTTCCAAGAGACCCAGTACTTC,CASSQDHRGGPFQETQYF
NA,TRBV7-4,TRBJ2-5,NA,TGTGCCAGCAGCCGAACAGGGAACCAAGAGACCCAGTACTTC,CASSRTGNQETQYF
NA,TRBV6-1,TRBJ2-1,few,TGTGCCAGCAGTGGATTGTCTTGGGATGAGCAGTTCTTC,CASSGLSWDEQFF
NA,TRBV23-1,TRBJ1-1,NA,TGCGCCAGCACTCTACGTATAGGGGGGAACGACACTGAAGCTTTCTTT,CASTLRIGGNDTEAFF
NA,TRBV19,TRBJ1-5,NA,TGTGCCAGTAGTATTCGCCGAAAGGTGGACAATCAGCCCCAGCATTTT,CASSIRRKVDNQPQHF
TRBD1,TRBV12-3/TRBV12-4,TRBJ1-1,few,TGTGCCAGCAGTTTGCGGGACAGGGGGCTGGGAGGCACTGAAGCTTTCTTT,CASSLRDRGLGGTEAFF
TRBD1,TRBV12-3/TRBV12-4,TRBJ1-1,NA,TGTGCCAGCAGTTTGCCCGGGACAGGGGTCCGGACTGAAGCTTTCTTT,CASSLPGTGVRTEAFF
NA,TRBV7-2,TRBJ1-1,NA,TGTGCCAGCAGCATAGTCAGGGTGACTGAAGCTTTCTTT,CASSIVRVTEAFF
TRBD1,TRBV18,TRBJ1-2,NA,TGTGCCAGCTCAGTACGAAGGACAGGGGAGAACTATGGCTACACCTTC,CASSVRRTGENYGYTF
NA,TRBV6-5,TRBJ2-6,NA,TGTGCCAGCAGTTACAGCCCCATGACGCCTGATCGCTCTGGGGCCAACGTCCTGACTTTC,CASSYSPMTPDRSGANVLTF
TRBD1,TRBV29-1,TRBJ1-2,NA,TGCAGCGTTGAGGACAGGCACGGCTACACCTTC,CSVEDRHGYTF
NA,TRBV12-3/TRBV12-4,TRBJ1-1,NA,TGTGCCAGCATCTCCTATTTGGGAGCTTTCTTT,CASISYLGAFF
TRBD1,TRBV10-3,TRBJ2-7,few,TGTGCCATCAGCGAGGACAGGGGGCCCACCTACGAGCAGTACTTC,CAISEDRGPTYEQYF
NA,TRBV24-1,TRBJ1-2,NA,TGTGCCACCAGTGACCGTGGAGGGGGAGCTGGCTACACCTTC,CATSDRGGGAGYTF
NA,TRBV4-2,TRBJ1-2,NA,TGTGCCAGCAGCCAAGACATTACAGGGTATGACTATGGCTACACCTTC,CASSQDITGYDYGYTF
NA,TRBV10-3,TRBJ1-4,few,TGTGCCATCAGCGAAGTCTCACCGGGACATAAAACTGAAAAACTGTTTTTT,CAISEVSPGHKTEKLFF
TRBD2,TRBV27,TRBJ2-3,few,TGTGCCAGCAGTTTACGAGCGGGGGACACAGATACGCAGTATTTT,CASSLRAGDTDTQYF
TRBD2,TRBV4-3,TRBJ2-3,few,TGCGCCAGCAGCCAAGATGAGCGGGGGGCCATAACAGATACGCAGTATTTT,CASSQDERGAITDTQYF
NA,TRBV24-1,TRBJ1-5,few,TGTGCCACCAGTCCGACAGGCGCCCATAATCAGCCCCAGCATTTT,CATSPTGAHNQPQHF
NA,TRBV2,TRBJ2-3,NA,TGTGCCAGCAGTCCCAGGGGGGGTCAACGCACAGATACGCAGTATTTT,CASSPRGGQRTDTQYF
TRBD1,TRBV6-5,TRBJ1-2,few,TGTGCCAGCAGTTCTCCGGGACAGGGGGCCATGGGTAATGGCTACACCTTC,CASSSPGQGAMGNGYTF
NA,TRBV10-3,TRBJ2-7,few,TGTGCCATCAGTGGAATCGGGGGGCGGGGCAACTACGAGCAGTACTTC,CAISGIGGRGNYEQYF
TRBD1,TRBV12-3/TRBV12-4,TRBJ1-3,NA,TGTGCCAGCAGTACGTTGACAGGGAGCTCTGGAAACACCATATATTTT,CASSTLTGSSGNTIYF
NA,TRBV6-5,TRBJ1-4,many,TGTGCCAGCAGCTTAGGGGGTGGTGAAAAACTGTTTTTT,CASSLGGGEKLFF
NA,TRBV19,TRBJ1-5,NA,TGTGCCAGTAGTATTTGGGGGGCAGGGTCGGGATTTAGCAATCAGCCCCAGCATTTT,CASSIWGAGSGFSNQPQHF
NA,TRBV20-1,TRBJ2-1,few,TGCAGTGCTAGAGACCCAACTCAGAGCTCCTACAATGAGCAGTTCTTC,CSARDPTQSSYNEQFF
NA,TRBV6-8,TRBJ2-6,NA,TGTGCCAGCAGTTACTACGATCACGGTTTTGGGGCCAACGTCCTGACTTTC,CASSYYDHGFGANVLTF